This record covers a single T cell receptor (beta chain). A junction end diverges from the germline sequence, so it may reflect a read error. Germline V gives CDR1 SGHRS, CDR2 YFSETQ. The CDR3 extends over 16 amino acids. These data originate in a study of blood T cell repertoires in COVID-19. About the research overall: COVID-19 samples, acute and convalescent, were from the United States, Italy and Spain. In each case, the material was cDNA or gDNA derived from T cells, B-cell-depleted T cells, or PBMCs.

In the source study's methods: It was from reference gene primer amplification that nucleated cell counts were estimated. The repertoire was sequenced with immunoSEQ multiplex PCR; TCRdb's copy has only in-frame clones and lacks some. D and trimming come from the DNA, and the V and J calls and clone size come from that table. This table holds under 250,000 clones, around 88% found once. The sequence was collected from a man aged 40-49 years with active or convalescent COVID-19. The chain recombines TRBV5-1 with TRBJ2-7, with TRBD2 identical over 12 bases. Source material: peripheral blood. The CDR3 is CASSPGLAGGSSEQYF. Written as DNA, the CDR3 is TGCGCCAGCAGCCCCGGTCTAGCGGGGGGGTCCTCCGAGCAGTACTTC.